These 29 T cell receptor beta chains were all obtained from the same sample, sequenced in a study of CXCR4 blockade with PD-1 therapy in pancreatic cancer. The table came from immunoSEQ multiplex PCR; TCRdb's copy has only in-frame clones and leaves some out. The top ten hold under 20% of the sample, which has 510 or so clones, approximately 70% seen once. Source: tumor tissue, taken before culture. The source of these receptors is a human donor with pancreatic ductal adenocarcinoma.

In nucleotides, the CDR3 is TGTGCCAGCAGTTTACAGTACAATCAGCCCCAGCATTTT. It translates to CASSLQYNQPQHF. The V and J genes are TRBV6-8 and TRBJ1-5; D is ambiguous. Between the trimmed V and J ends, which lost 4 bases and 3 bases, there was a span of 7 bases. Germline lookup yields CDR1 MNHGY and CDR2 SAAAGT. CDR3 length: 13 amino acids.

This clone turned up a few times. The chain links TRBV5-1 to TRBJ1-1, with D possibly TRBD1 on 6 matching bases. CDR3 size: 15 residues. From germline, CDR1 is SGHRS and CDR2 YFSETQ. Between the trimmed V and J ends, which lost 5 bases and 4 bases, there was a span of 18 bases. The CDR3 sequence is CASSHSYRDGTEAFF. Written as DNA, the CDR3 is TGCGCCAGCAGTCACTCGTACAGGGACGGCACTGAAGCTTTCTTT.

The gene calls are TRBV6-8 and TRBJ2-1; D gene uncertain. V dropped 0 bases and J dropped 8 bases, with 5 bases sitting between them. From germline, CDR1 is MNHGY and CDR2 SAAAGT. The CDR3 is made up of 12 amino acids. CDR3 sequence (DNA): TGTGCCAGCAGTTACTCGATACATGAGCAGTTCTTC. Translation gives CASSYSIHEQFF.

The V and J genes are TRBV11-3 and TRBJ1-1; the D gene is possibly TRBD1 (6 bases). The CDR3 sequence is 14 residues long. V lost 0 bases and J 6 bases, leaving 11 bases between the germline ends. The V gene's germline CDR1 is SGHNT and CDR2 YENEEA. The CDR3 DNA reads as TGTGCCAGCAGCTTAGAAGGCAGGGGATCTGAAGCTTTCTTT. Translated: CASSLEGRGSEAFF.

The CDR3 loop reads CASRPGPLNTGELFF. The DNA for the CDR3 is TGTGCCAGCAGGCCGGGCCCCTTGAACACCGGGGAGCTGTTTTTT. The genes are TRBV6-8 and TRBJ2-2; the D is unclear. CDR3 size: 15 residues. With 6 bases removed from V and 1 base from J, the gap between germline ends came to 12 bases. Germline CDR1 is MNHGY and CDR2 is SAAAGT.

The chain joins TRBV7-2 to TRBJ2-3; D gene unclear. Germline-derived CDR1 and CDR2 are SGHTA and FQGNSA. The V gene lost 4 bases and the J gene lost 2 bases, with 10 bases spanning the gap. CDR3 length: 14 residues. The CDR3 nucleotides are TGTGCCAGCAGCTCCTCGTTAGTCACAGATACGCAGTATTTT. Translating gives CASSSSLVTDTQYF.

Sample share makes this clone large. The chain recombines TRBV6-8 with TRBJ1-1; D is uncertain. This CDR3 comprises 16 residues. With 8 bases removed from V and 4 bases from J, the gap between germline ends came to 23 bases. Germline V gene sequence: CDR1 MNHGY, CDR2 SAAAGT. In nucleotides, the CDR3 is TGTGCCAGCCTGAAAAATCGTCCGGGTTTCGGCACTGAAGCTTTCTTT. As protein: CASLKNRPGFGTEAFF.

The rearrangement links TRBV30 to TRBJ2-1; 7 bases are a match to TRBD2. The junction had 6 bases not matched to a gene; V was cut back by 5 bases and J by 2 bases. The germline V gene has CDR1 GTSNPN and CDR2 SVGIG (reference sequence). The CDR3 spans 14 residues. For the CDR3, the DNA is TGTGCCTGGCCCCCTAGCGGTGCCTACAATGAGCAGTTCTTC. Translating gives CAWPPSGAYNEQFF.

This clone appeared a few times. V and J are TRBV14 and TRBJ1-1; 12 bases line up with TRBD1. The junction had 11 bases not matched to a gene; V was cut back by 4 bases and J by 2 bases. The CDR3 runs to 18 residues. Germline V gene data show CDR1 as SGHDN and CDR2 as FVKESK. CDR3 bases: TGTGCCAGCAGCCTTTTTCTCGGGACAGGGGGCCGAAACACTGAAGCTTTCTTT. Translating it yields CASSLFLGTGGRNTEAFF.

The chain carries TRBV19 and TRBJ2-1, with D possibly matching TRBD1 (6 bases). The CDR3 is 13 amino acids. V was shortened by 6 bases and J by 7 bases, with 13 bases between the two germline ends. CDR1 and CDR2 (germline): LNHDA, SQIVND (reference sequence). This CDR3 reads CASSLGGGNEQFF. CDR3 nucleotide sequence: TGTGCCAGTAGCCTAGGGGGTGGGAATGAGCAGTTCTTC. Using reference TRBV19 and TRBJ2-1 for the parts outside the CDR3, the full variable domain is DGGITQSPKYLFRKEGQNVTLSCEQNLNHDAMYWYRQDPGQGLRLIYYSQIVNDFQKGDIAEGYSVSREKKESFPLTVTSAQKNPTAFYLCASSLGGGNEQFFGPGTRLTVL.

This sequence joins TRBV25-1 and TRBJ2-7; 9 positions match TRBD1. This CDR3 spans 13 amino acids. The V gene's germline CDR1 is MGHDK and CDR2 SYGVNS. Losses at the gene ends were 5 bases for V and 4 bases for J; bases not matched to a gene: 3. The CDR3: CASSRGQGYEQYF. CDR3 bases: TGTGCCAGCAGTAGGGGACAGGGATACGAGCAGTACTTC.

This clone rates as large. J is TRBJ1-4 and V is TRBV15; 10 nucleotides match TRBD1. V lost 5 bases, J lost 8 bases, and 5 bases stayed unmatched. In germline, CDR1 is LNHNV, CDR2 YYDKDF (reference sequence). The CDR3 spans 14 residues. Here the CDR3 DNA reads TGTGCCACCAGCCGACAGGGGGCAGGAGAAAAACTGTTTTTT. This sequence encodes CATSRQGAGEKLFF.

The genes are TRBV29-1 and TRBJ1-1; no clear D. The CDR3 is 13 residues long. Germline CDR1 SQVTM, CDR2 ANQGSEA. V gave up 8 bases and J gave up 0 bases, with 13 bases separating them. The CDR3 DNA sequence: TGCAGCACCTTAGCTGGGCTGAACACTGAAGCTTTCTTT. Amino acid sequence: CSTLAGLNTEAFF. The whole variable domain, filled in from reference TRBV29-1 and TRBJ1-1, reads SAVISQKPSRDICQRGTSLTIQCQVDSQVTMMFWYRQQPGQSLTLIATANQGSEATYESGFVIDKFPISRPNLTFSTLTVSNMSPEDSSIYLCSTLAGLNTEAFFGQGTRLTVV.

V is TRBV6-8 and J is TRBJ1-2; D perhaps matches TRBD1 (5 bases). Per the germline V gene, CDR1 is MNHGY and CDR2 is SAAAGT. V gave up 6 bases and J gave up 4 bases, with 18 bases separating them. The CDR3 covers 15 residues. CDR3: CASSLRETGGYGYTF. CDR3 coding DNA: TGTGCCAGCAGCCTCAGGGAGACCGGGGGCTATGGCTACACCTTC.

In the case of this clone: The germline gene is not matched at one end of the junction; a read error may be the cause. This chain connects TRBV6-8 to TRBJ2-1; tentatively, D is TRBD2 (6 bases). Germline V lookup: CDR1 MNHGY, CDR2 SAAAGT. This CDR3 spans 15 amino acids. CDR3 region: CASSDSAGSYNEQFF. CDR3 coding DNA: TGTGCCAGCAGTGACTCTGCGGGGTCCTACAATGAGCAGTTCTTC.

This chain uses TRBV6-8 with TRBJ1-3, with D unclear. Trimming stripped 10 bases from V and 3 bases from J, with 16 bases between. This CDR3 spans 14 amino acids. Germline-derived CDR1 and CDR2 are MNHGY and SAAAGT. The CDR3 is CATEGFGGGNTIYF. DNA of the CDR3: TGTGCCACCGAGGGTTTCGGTGGTGGAAACACCATATATTTT.

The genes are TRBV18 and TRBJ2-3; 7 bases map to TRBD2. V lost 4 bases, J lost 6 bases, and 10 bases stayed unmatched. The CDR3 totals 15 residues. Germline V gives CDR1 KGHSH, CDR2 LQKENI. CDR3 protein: CASSQAGRETDTQYF. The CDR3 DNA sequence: TGTGCCAGCTCACAAGCCGGGCGGGAGACGGATACGCAGTATTTT.

The CDR3 DNA reads as TGCCAGCAGCTTTGGGCCCTCAGGGGCAATCAGCCCCAGCATTTT. Encoded protein: CQQLWALRGNQPQHF. The J gene is TRBJ1-5, the V gene TRBV5-1; tentatively, D is TRBD1 (5 bases). CDR1 and CDR2 from the germline V gene are SGHRS and YFSETQ. This CDR3 comprises 15 residues.

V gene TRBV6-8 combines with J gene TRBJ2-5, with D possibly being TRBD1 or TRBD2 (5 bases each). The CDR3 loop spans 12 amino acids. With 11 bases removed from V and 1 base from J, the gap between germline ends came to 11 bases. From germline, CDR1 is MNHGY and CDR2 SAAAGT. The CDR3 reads CAPEGIQETQYF. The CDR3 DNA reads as TGTGCCCCAGAGGGGATCCAAGAGACCCAGTACTTC.

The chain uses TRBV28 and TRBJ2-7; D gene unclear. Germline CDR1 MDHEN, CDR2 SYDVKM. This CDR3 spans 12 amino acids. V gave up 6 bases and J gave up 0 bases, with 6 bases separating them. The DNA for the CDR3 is TGTGCCAGCAGCCCCGCCTCCTACGAGCAGTACTTC. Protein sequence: CASSPASYEQYF.

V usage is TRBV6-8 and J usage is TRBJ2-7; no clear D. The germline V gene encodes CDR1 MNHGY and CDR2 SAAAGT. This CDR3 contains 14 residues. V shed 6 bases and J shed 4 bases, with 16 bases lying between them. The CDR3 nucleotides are TGTGCCAGCAGCCGCCTTGGGTCGTCTTACGAGCAGTACTTC. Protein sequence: CASSRLGSSYEQYF.

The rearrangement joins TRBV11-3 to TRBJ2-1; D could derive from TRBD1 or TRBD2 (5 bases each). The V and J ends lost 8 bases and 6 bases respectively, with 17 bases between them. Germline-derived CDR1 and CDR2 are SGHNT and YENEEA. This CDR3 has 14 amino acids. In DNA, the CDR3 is TGTGCCAGCTCCCAGGGAGTTAAAGGCAATGAGCAGTTCTTC. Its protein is CASSQGVKGNEQFF.

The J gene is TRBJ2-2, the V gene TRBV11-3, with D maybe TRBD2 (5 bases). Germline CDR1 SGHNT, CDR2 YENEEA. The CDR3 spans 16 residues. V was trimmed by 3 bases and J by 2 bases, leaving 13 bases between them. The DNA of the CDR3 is TGTGCCAGCAGCTTTCAGTCAGCGGTAAACACCGGGGAGCTGTTTTTT. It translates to CASSFQSAVNTGELFF.

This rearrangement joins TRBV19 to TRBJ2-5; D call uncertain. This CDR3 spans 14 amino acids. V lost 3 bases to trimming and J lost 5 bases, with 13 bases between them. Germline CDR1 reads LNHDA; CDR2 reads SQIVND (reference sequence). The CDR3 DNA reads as TGTGCCAGTAGTATGGGTTTCTTGGTTGAGACCCAGTACTTC. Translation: CASSMGFLVETQYF.

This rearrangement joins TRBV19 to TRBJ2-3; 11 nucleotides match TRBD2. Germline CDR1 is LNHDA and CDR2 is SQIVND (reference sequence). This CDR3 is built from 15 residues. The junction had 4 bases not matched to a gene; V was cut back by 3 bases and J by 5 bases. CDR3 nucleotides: TGTGCCAGTAGTATTAGCGGGGGGGCGAGAGATACGCAGTATTTT. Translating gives CASSISGGARDTQYF. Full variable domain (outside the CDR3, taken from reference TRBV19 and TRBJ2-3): DGGITQSPKYLFRKEGQNVTLSCEQNLNHDAMYWYRQDPGQGLRLIYYSQIVNDFQKGDIAEGYSVSREKKESFPLTVTSAQKNPTAFYLCASSISGGARDTQYFGPGTRLTVL.

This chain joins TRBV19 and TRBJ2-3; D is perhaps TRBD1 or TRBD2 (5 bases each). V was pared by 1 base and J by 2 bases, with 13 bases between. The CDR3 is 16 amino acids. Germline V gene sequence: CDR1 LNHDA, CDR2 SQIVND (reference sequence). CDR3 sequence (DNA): TGTGCCAGTAGTATAGGAGGGACCCGCTTCACAGATACGCAGTATTTT. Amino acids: CASSIGGTRFTDTQYF.

CDR3 amino acids: CSAPRGGGETQYF. The DNA of the CDR3 is TGCAGTGCCCCCAGGGGGGGAGGAGAGACCCAGTACTTC. V is TRBV29-1 and J is TRBJ2-5; D could derive from TRBD1 or TRBD2 (7 bases each). The length of the CDR3 is 13 residues. The germline gives CDR1 SQVTM, CDR2 ANQGSEA.

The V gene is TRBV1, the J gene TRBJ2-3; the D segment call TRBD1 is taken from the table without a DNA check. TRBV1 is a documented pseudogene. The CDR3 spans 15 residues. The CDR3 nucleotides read TGCGCCAGCAGACCGACAGGGGGCAACACAGATACGCAGTATTTT. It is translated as CASRPTGGNTDTQYF.

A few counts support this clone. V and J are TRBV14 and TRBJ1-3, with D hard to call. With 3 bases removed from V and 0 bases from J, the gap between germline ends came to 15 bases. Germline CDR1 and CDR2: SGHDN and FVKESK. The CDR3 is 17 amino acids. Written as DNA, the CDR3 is TGTGCCAGCAGCCACCCTCGGGGAGTCAGCTCTGGAAACACCATATATTTT. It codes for CASSHPRGVSSGNTIYF.